This T cell receptor (beta chain) was sequenced during a study of human T cells and chemical hapten exposure. The authors' processing: From approximately 20,000 to 700,000 TCRs were found per sample, with a median of about 96,000. TCRdb reprocessed the RACE reads with MiXCR, giving one entry per CDR3 protein. The V and J calls were determined by TCRdb, not by the authors. The sample lists about 82,000 distinct CDR3 sequences; about 6.3% were seen once. Findings of the study overall: Significantly greater numbers of large CDR3 similarity clusters came from expanded TCRs than from controls.

Time point denoted: patch test 2, 6 weeks after DPC sensitization. Indicated treatment: therapeutic diphenylcyclopropenone sensitization with weekly scalp DPC. Many counts were recorded for this clonotype. Antigen specificity is unknown. The receptor was isolated from a woman in her twenties or thirties with alopecia areata. Some clones in this sample may be carry-over from other donors' samples. This specimen was whole blood, taken in connection with sensitization to the hapten diphenylcyclopropenone (DPC).

CDR3 residues: CASSPAGSYEQYF. The CDR3 DNA is TGTGCCAGCAGCCCCGCGGGCAGCTACGAGCAGTACTTC. The rearrangement uses TRBV7-8 and TRBJ2-7; tentative D call: TRBD2 (5 bases). V was clipped by 5 bases and J by 3 bases, with 11 bases between them. The germline CDR1 and CDR2 sequences are SGHVS and FQNEAQ. This CDR3 region has 13 residues.